A single sample gave rise to the 5 T cell receptor beta chains below, sequenced in a study of Graves' ophthalmopathy and Graves' hyperthyroidism. CDR3 regions of TCR beta were amplified from RNA transcripts. First-round RT-PCR relied on HTBI primers, and a second-round multiplex PCR came next. TCRdb itself ran the multiplex PCR reads through MiXCR, one entry per CDR3 protein. The data contain roughly 400,000 distinct CDR3 sequences, 15% of them singletons. The sequenced sample consisted of peripheral blood. The receptors were sampled from a woman between 18 and 29 years old with stable Graves' hyperthyroidism.

This clonotype has more than one count but fewer than ten. The gene calls are TRBV6-2 or TRBV6-3 and TRBJ1-5; D is ambiguous. Germline-derived CDR1 and CDR2 are MNHEY and SVGEGT. V was cut by 4 bases and J by 0 bases, with 13 bases left in between. CDR3 length equals 16 residues. The CDR3 bases are TGTGCCAGCAGTTCCCCCGGCGCCGATAGCAATCAGCCCCAGCATTTT. Its protein product is CASSSPGADSNQPQHF.

A few counts support this clonotype. The conserved phenylalanine or tryptophan is not found at the CDR3 terminus, so this likely reflects a read error. This rearrangement joins TRBV6-4 to TRBJ2-2; D remains ambiguous. The CDR3 has 14 residues. Germline lookup yields CDR1 MRHNA and CDR2 SNTAGT. V gave up 3 bases and J gave up 7 bases, with 12 bases separating them. The CDR3, as DNA: TGTGCCAGCAGTGATTGGCCCAGAGACGGGGAGCTGTTTTTG. It translates to CASSDWPRDGELFL.

This chain links TRBV3-1 with TRBJ1-6; D ambiguous. CDR1 and CDR2 (germline): LGHDT, YNNKEL (reference sequence). Deletions cut 0 bases from V and 10 bases from J, with 13 bases between. This CDR3 has 15 residues. CDR3 residues: CASSQEATVGSPLHF. The DNA of the CDR3 is TGTGCCAGCAGCCAAGAAGCCACAGTTGGATCACCCCTCCACTTT.

This clonotype was counted many times. The rearrangement links TRBV29-1 to TRBJ2-2; D ambiguous. CDR1 is SQVTM and CDR2 is ANQGSEA in the germline V gene. The CDR3 has 12 residues. Trimming took 6 bases from V and 2 from J, leaving 7 bases between them. CDR3 residues: CSVQRNTGELFF. The CDR3, as DNA: TGCAGCGTGCAGAGAAACACCGGGGAGCTGTTTTTT.

This clonotype occurred many times. V usage is TRBV20-1 and J usage is TRBJ2-7; D perhaps matches TRBD2 (5 bases). V was pared by 5 bases and J by 2 bases, with 13 bases between. CDR1 and CDR2 (germline): DFQATT, SNEGSKA (reference sequence). The CDR3 sequence is 13 residues long. The CDR3 loop reads CSAGGDGPYEQYF. DNA of the CDR3: TGCAGTGCTGGAGGTGATGGGCCCTACGAGCAGTACTTC.